The clone carrying this TCR beta chain showed up many times. Its specificity is unknown. This entry comes from a study of T-cell memory formation after mild COVID-19. Background on the study: Across donors, TCR clusters were largely donor specific. General study results and limits: A second wave expanding day 15 to 37 was CD4+-biased; contracting clones were balanced. Certain responding clones were present in pre-infection memory, suggesting participation of cross-reactive memory.

The CDR3 totals 14 residues. CDR1 is KGHSH, CDR2 LQKENI, per germline. V lost 3 bases, J lost 0 bases, and 7 bases lay in between. 5'RACE primed from the constant segment yielded TCR alpha and TCR beta cDNA libraries bearing sample barcodes and UMIs. TCRdb independently ran MiXCR on the 5' RACE reads; one entry per CDR3 protein. This sample has 350,000 to 500,000 distinct CDR3 sequences, with about a sixth found just once. The receptor was isolated from a young man who had mild COVID-19 (a few samples of this study predate the infection). Cell type and time point are not known. The V and J genes are TRBV18 and TRBJ2-3; no clear D gene. Sequenced sample: PBMCs or a T cell subset sorted from them (not recorded which). CDR3 sequence reads: CASSPSRSTDTQYF. The CDR3, as DNA: TGTGCCAGCTCACCGAGCCGGAGCACAGATACGCAGTATTTT.